Below, one TCR beta chain is given with its context. In the original analysis: By means of reference gene primer amplification, nucleated cell counts were estimated. TCRdb keeps only in-frame clones here, not all; method: immunoSEQ multiplex PCR. The V and J calls and clone size are taken from that table; D and trimming were inferred from the DNA. Of 55,000 to 85,000 clones detected, about 80% appear once; the ten largest clones hold about 25%. These data originate in a study of blood T cell repertoires in COVID-19. The CDR3 is 13 amino acids. From germline, CDR1 is SNHLY and CDR2 FYNNEI. With 6 bases clipped from V and 4 bases from J, the junction kept 3 bases outside the gene matches.

The receptor's source is a man in his sixties with active or convalescent COVID-19. The V and J genes are TRBV2 and TRBJ1-5, with 7 bases aligning to TRBD1. The sample was peripheral blood. CDR3 bases: TGTGCCAGCAGGGAACAGGGGAATCAGCCCCAGCATTTT. It codes for CASREQGNQPQHF.